This T cell receptor (beta chain) was recovered during a study of neurological immune-mediated disorders. Findings and limits, study-wide: Private repertoires in all groups were suggested by the absence of shared CDR3 amino acid sequences among expanded clones across subjects.

This clonotype was counted ten times or more. No antigen is known for it. Synthesis of cDNA was carried out by template-switch 5'RACE. The reaction used 10-nucleotide random UMIs. Every sequencing run drew on 15-18 subjects and yielded over 180 million TCR-beta sequences. TCRdb re-analysed the 5' RACE reads in MiXCR, keeping a single row per CDR3 protein. The data hold about 31,000 distinct CDR3 sequences, with approximately 12% observed a single time. The time point here: technical triplicate 2. Libraries from sorted cells each used 800,000 to 1,000,000 CD4+ or CD8+ T cells. With V trimmed by 3 bases and J by 8 bases, 9 bases remained unmatched. The CDR3 extends over 14 amino acids. Germline loops: CDR1 DFQATT, CDR2 SNEGSKA (reference sequence).

The V call is TRBV20-1, the J call TRBJ2-1; 8 bases are shared with TRBD2. The source is a female donor with HTLV-1-associated myelopathy (HAM/TSP). Specimen: CD4+ T cells from blood. CDR3 sequence: CSASRFSGVHEQFF. The CDR3 DNA follows: TGCAGTGCTAGTCGGTTTAGCGGGGTACATGAGCAGTTCTTC.